The 22 T cell receptor beta chains listed next were all sequenced from one sample in a study of blood T cell repertoires in COVID-19. The assay was immunoSEQ multiplex PCR, and TCRdb's table has in-frame clones only and misses some. The table shows 110,000 or so clones, with roughly nine tenths occurring only once. The source material was peripheral blood. The receptor source for this set is a man in his sixties or seventies who had recovered from COVID-19.

The V and J genes are TRBV7-9 and TRBJ2-1; D might be TRBD2 (6 bases). This CDR3 contains 16 residues. The germline CDR1 and CDR2 sequences are SEHNR and FQNEAQ (reference sequence). Deletions cut 3 bases from V and 0 bases from J, with 12 bases between. CDR3 sequence (DNA): TGTGCCAGCAGCTTCTGGCGGGGCTTCTCCTACAATGAGCAGTTCTTC. Protein product: CASSFWRGFSYNEQFF. The whole variable domain, remainder taken from reference TRBV7-9 and TRBJ2-1, is DTGVSQNPRHKITKRGQNVTFRCDPISEHNRLYWYRQTLGQGPEFLTYFQNEAQLEKSRLLSDRFSAERPKGSFSTLEIQRTEQGDSAMYLCASSFWRGFSYNEQFFGPGTRLTVL.

This clone was found once. This sequence joins TRBV2 and TRBJ1-2; D is perhaps TRBD1 (5 bases). The CDR3 covers 15 residues. The germline V and J ends were trimmed by 1 base and 4 bases, with 13 bases remaining between them. From germline, CDR1 is SNHLY and CDR2 FYNNEI. CDR3 amino acids: CASSEDWSGSYGYTF. Written as DNA, the CDR3 is TGTGCCAGCAGTGAAGATTGGTCAGGGTCCTATGGCTACACCTTC.

The J gene is TRBJ2-1, the V gene TRBV5-1; tentative D call: TRBD2 (5 bases). The CDR3 is made up of 13 amino acids. Germline V gives CDR1 SGHRS, CDR2 YFSETQ. Trimming shortened V by 5 bases and J by 7 bases, and 13 bases separated the two germline ends. Here the CDR3 reads CASSRDPGNEQFF. The CDR3 DNA follows: TGCGCCAGCAGTCGAGACCCGGGAAATGAGCAGTTCTTC.

The V gene is TRBV3-1 (or the pseudogene TRBV3-2), the J gene TRBJ2-2, with D perhaps matching TRBD1 (6 bases). Germline values: CDR1 LGHDT, CDR2 YNNKEL (reference sequence). With 4 bases removed from V and 7 bases from J, the gap between germline ends came to 19 bases. The CDR3 has 16 residues. This CDR3 is CASSPLRTVSGGELFF. The CDR3 nucleotides read TGTGCCAGCAGCCCCCTAAGGACAGTGTCAGGCGGGGAGCTGTTTTTT.

The chain uses TRBV3-1 (or the pseudogene TRBV3-2) and TRBJ1-6; 7 bases align to TRBD1. CDR3 length equals 14 residues. With 4 bases clipped from V and 8 bases from J, the junction kept 5 bases outside the gene matches. Germline CDR1 LGHDT, CDR2 YNNKEL (reference sequence). The CDR3 here is CASSRQGVDSPLHF. DNA of the CDR3: TGTGCCAGCAGCCGGCAGGGGGTAGATTCACCCCTCCACTTT.

The V gene is TRBV4-1, the J gene TRBJ2-1, with TRBD1 matching 7 bases. Germline V gene lookup returns CDR1 MGHRA and CDR2 YSYEKL. Trimming took 4 bases from V and 2 from J; bases not matched to a gene: 8. This CDR3 comprises 16 residues. The CDR3 coding sequence is TGCGCCAGCAGCCGAGACAGGGTTCGCCCCTACAATGAGCAGTTCTTC. It encodes CASSRDRVRPYNEQFF.

The CDR3 nucleotides are TGTGCCAGCTCACTACAGGGGAATCAGCCCCAGCATTTT. The encoded protein is CASSLQGNQPQHF. The rearrangement uses TRBV18 and TRBJ1-5; 7 bases are shared with TRBD1. Germline V CDR1 and CDR2: KGHSH, LQKENI. Germline trimming cut 4 bases from V and 4 bases from J; bases unmatched to any gene: 1. CDR3 length equals 13 residues.

The chain is built from TRBV9 and TRBJ2-1, with 10 positions matching TRBD1. This CDR3 has 17 residues. J lost 9 bases, V lost 2 bases, and 14 bases had no gene match. Per germline, CDR1 SGDLS and CDR2 YYNGEE. CDR3 sequence reads: CASSVRPGTGVISEQFF. In DNA form, the CDR3 reads TGTGCCAGCAGCGTCCGACCCGGGACAGGGGTTATCAGTGAGCAGTTCTTC.

The V gene is TRBV5-1, the J gene TRBJ2-2; 8 nucleotides line up with TRBD2. V dropped 5 bases and J dropped 3; count of bases not matched to a gene: 9. Germline CDR1 and CDR2: SGHRS and YFSETQ. The CDR3 contains 16 residues. CDR3 DNA sequence: TGCGCCAGCAGAGATCCGGGACTAGGGGACACCGGGGAGCTGTTTTTT. Translated, it gives CASRDPGLGDTGELFF.

V usage is TRBV5-4 and J usage is TRBJ1-2; D is unresolved. There are 16 residues in the CDR3. V dropped 2 bases and J dropped 0 bases, with 14 bases sitting between them. CDR1 is SGHNT and CDR2 is YYREEE in the germline V gene (reference sequence). In DNA form, the CDR3 reads TGTGCCAGCAGCTTAGCGGACCTGTCAGCTAACTATGGCTACACCTTC. Translating it yields CASSLADLSANYGYTF.

In its sample, this clone was seen once. The chain has TRBV15 and TRBJ2-7; TRBD2 agrees at 8 bases. The CDR3 has 14 amino acids. From germline, CDR1 is LNHNV and CDR2 YYDKDF (reference sequence). Trimming at V came to 0 bases and at J to 6 bases, leaving 4 bases not matched to a gene. CDR3 in amino acids: CATSRDVREVEQYF. Here the CDR3 DNA reads TGTGCCACCAGCAGAGATGTGCGGGAGGTCGAGCAGTACTTC.

The chain has TRBV18 and TRBJ1-1, with 7 bases matching TRBD1. Per germline, CDR1 KGHSH and CDR2 LQKENI. The CDR3 contains 13 residues. V shed 3 bases, J shed 7 bases, and the junction held 5 bases outside the gene matches. DNA for the CDR3: TGTGCCAGCTCACCTCGACAGGGTGGTGAAGCTTTCTTT. Translating gives CASSPRQGGEAFF.

In nucleotides, the CDR3 is TGTGCCAGCAGCTCTAGCGGGAGAGGGTACGAGCAGTACTTC. It is translated as CASSSSGRGYEQYF. J is TRBJ2-7 and V is TRBV7-2; 10 nucleotides line up with TRBD2. Germline loops: CDR1 SGHTA, CDR2 FQGNSA. This CDR3 has 14 residues. After removal of 4 bases from V and 4 bases from J, the junction contained 4 bases not matched to a gene.

A single count supports this clone. The chain links TRBV7-3 to TRBJ1-6; D remains unclear. V was shortened by 0 bases and J by 10 bases, with 7 bases between the two germline ends. Germline lookup yields CDR1 SGHTA and CDR2 FQGTGA. The CDR3 loop spans 13 amino acids. The DNA of the CDR3 is TGTGCCAGCAGCTTAACGTCGCGGTCACCCCTCCACTTT. Residues: CASSLTSRSPLHF.

This clone was seen repeatedly, ten times or more. For the CDR3, the DNA is TGTGCCAGCAGCTTAACAGGTCTTTTAGCCAAAAACATTCAGTACTTC. Its translation is CASSLTGLLAKNIQYF. The chain has TRBV13 and TRBJ2-4; TRBD1 is a possible D gene (5 bases). CDR3 size: 16 residues. The V end was cut by 2 bases, the J end by 0 bases, with 11 bases between. CDR1 is PRHDT and CDR2 is FYEKMQ in the germline V gene (reference sequence). Full variable domain (remainder filled in from reference TRBV13 and TRBJ2-4): AAGVIQSPRHLIKEKRETATLKCYPIPRHDTVYWYQQGPGQDPQFLISFYEKMQSDKGSIPDRFSAQQFSDYHSELNMSSLELGDSALYFCASSLTGLLAKNIQYFGAGTRLSVL.

The genes are TRBV24-1 and TRBJ2-3; 8 bases map to TRBD2. Germline trimming cut 5 bases from V and 0 bases from J; bases unmatched to any gene: 6. The CDR3 has 16 residues. Looked up from germline, CDR1 is KGHDR and CDR2 is SFDVKD. In DNA form, the CDR3 reads TGTGCCACCAGTGGTTATAGCGGGACTAGCACAGATACGCAGTATTTT. Translated: CATSGYSGTSTDTQYF.

This chain uses TRBV6-5 with TRBJ1-2; 7 nucleotides align to TRBD1. Unmatched junction bases numbered 5, after V lost 5 bases and J lost 8 bases. In germline, CDR1 is MNHEY, CDR2 SVGAGI. The CDR3 extends over 12 amino acids. The CDR3 protein is CASSTTGLGYTF. In nucleotides, the CDR3 is TGTGCCAGCAGTACGACAGGGCTCGGCTACACCTTC.

The CDR3 DNA reads TGTGCCAGCAGCTTTTCCGGGGGAGAGACCCAGTACTTC. It translates to CASSFSGGETQYF. The J gene is TRBJ2-5, the V gene TRBV7-2; TRBD2 might be the D (6 bases). The V gene lost 3 bases and the J gene lost 4 bases, with 9 bases spanning the gap. Looked up from germline, CDR1 is SGHTA and CDR2 is FQGNSA. There are 13 residues in the CDR3. Full variable domain (rest looked up from reference TRBV7-2 and TRBJ2-5): GAGVSQSPSNKVTEKGKDVELRCDPISGHTALYWYRQSLGQGLEFLIYFQGNSAPDKSGLPSDRFSAERTGGSVSTLTIQRTQQEDSAVYLCASSFSGGETQYFGPGTRLLVL.

V and J are TRBV29-1 and TRBJ2-2; D unresolved. V lost 6 bases, J lost 1 base, and 6 bases lay in between. This CDR3 is built from 12 residues. Germline lookup yields CDR1 SQVTM and CDR2 ANQGSEA. CDR3 sequence (DNA): TGCAGCGTGGAGAAGAACACCGGGGAGCTGTTTTTT. Translation gives CSVEKNTGELFF.

The chain recombines TRBV28 with TRBJ1-2; 8 bases are shared with TRBD1. This CDR3 spans 15 amino acids. Germline assignment: CDR1 MDHEN and CDR2 SYDVKM. The V segment lost 6 bases and the J segment 5 bases; nucleotides outside the gene matches: 11. In DNA form, the CDR3 reads TGTGCCAGCAGCTTCAGGGGGCGCACACTGTATGGCTACACCTTC. This sequence encodes CASSFRGRTLYGYTF.

The DNA for the CDR3 is TGTGCCAGCAGTCTCTATTACAATGAGCAGTTCTTC. It specifies CASSLYYNEQFF. This rearrangement joins TRBV28 to TRBJ2-1; D is uncertain. V lost 5 bases, J lost 4 bases, and 6 bases lay in between. Germline assignment: CDR1 MDHEN and CDR2 SYDVKM. This CDR3 comprises 12 residues.

The chain is built from TRBV2 and TRBJ1-1; D gene uncertain. Germline assignment: CDR1 SNHLY and CDR2 FYNNEI. The CDR3 contains 16 residues. V was shortened by 3 bases and J by 3 bases, with 17 bases between the two germline ends. CDR3 DNA sequence: TGTGCCAGCAGTGAGCTCGGTTCGTACGGGGACACTGAAGCTTTCTTT. Amino acid sequence: CASSELGSYGDTEAFF.